These 9 T cell receptor beta chains were sequenced from one sample in a study of Graves' ophthalmopathy and Graves' hyperthyroidism. RNA served as the template for amplifying TCR beta CDR3 regions. Second-round multiplex PCR came after a first-round RT-PCR that employed HTBI primers. TCRdb re-called the multiplex PCR reads with MiXCR, one entry per CDR3 protein. The sample includes a few hundred thousand distinct CDR3 sequences, under 45% seen only once; the top ten take 3.5% to 5%. Sequences were obtained from peripheral blood or thyroid tissue (not recorded which). The origin of the receptors is an adult man with Graves' hyperthyroidism.

Turning to this clonotype: Because the CDR3 is missing its conserved closing phenylalanine or tryptophan, this is likely a read error. The limits of the CDR3 on the DNA are not certain, so only TCRdb's listed CDR3 is given. This sequence joins TRBV20-1 and TRBJ2-5; the table calls TRBD1, which could not be checked here. From germline, CDR1 is DFQATT and CDR2 SNEGSKA (reference sequence). 14 amino acids form the CDR3, both terminal residues included. The CDR3 loop reads CSALPRDERYTFGS.

The sample holds many counts of this clonotype. The chain has TRBV6-6 and TRBJ1-5; D perhaps matches TRBD1 (5 bases). CDR3 length: 14 residues. Germline lookup yields CDR1 MNHNY and CDR2 SVGAGI (reference sequence). Trimming pared 1 base from V and 4 bases from J, leaving 8 bases between. CDR3 protein: CASSYLPGNQPQHF. In DNA, the CDR3 is TGTGCCAGCAGTTACTTGCCAGGGAATCAGCCCCAGCATTTT.

This clonotype came up many times. This sequence joins TRBV12-3 or TRBV12-4 and TRBJ1-5; 7 nucleotides line up with TRBD1. The J segment lost 1 base and the V segment lost 6 bases, leaving 6 bases of the junction unmatched. This CDR3 region has 15 residues. The CDR3: CASSPTGVSNQPQHF. The CDR3 nucleotides read TGTGCCAGCAGCCCAACAGGGGTCAGCAATCAGCCCCAGCATTTT.

This rearrangement joins TRBV15 to TRBJ1-3, with D unclear. The CDR3 sequence is 14 residues long. Between the trimmed V and J ends, which lost 0 bases and 4 bases, there was a span of 7 bases. Germline V gives CDR1 LNHNV, CDR2 YYDKDF (reference sequence). In nucleotides, the CDR3 is TGTGCCACCAGCAGAGACCCGGGAGGAAACACCATATATTTT. It specifies CATSRDPGGNTIYF.

This rearrangement joins TRBV2 to TRBJ1-1, with TRBD1 as a possible D gene (5 bases). CDR1 and CDR2 from the germline V gene are SNHLY and FYNNEI. This CDR3 spans 11 amino acids. V lost 8 bases and J 5 bases, leaving 9 bases between the germline ends. The CDR3: CASVGGTEAFF. The CDR3 DNA is TGTGCCAGCGTCGGGGGGACTGAAGCTTTCTTT.

This clonotype was seen repeatedly, ten times or more. This sequence joins TRBV12-3 or TRBV12-4 and TRBJ1-2; the D gene is possibly TRBD1 (5 bases). This CDR3 contains 14 residues. V lost 2 bases, J lost 4 bases, and 11 bases lay in between. DNA for the CDR3: TGTGCCAGCAGTTTAAACGGGGCAGTCTATGGCTACACCTTC. As protein: CASSLNGAVYGYTF.

J is TRBJ1-1 and V is TRBV20-1; tentative D call: TRBD1 (5 bases). Germline loops: CDR1 DFQATT, CDR2 SNEGSKA (reference sequence). V lost 3 bases, J lost 6 bases, and 8 bases lay in between. CDR3 size: 11 residues. Written as DNA, the CDR3 is TGCAGTGCTAGTCCGGGGGCTGAAGCTTTCTTT. Protein: CSASPGAEAFF.

This clonotype was observed at least ten times. The rearrangement joins TRBV27 to TRBJ2-7; 8 bases match TRBD2. Germline CDR1 MNHEY, CDR2 SMNVEV (reference sequence). The length of the CDR3 is 14 residues. Trimming cost V 5 bases and J 2 bases; bases outside gene matches: 5. CDR3 DNA: TGTGCCAGCAGTCCGACTAGCGCTGCCTACGAGCAGTACTTC. Its protein is CASSPTSAAYEQYF.

This clonotype was counted a single time. The chain has TRBV7-2 and TRBJ1-6; possible D gene TRBD1, 5 bases. The CDR3 contains 17 residues. Per the germline V gene, CDR1 is SGHTA and CDR2 is FQGNSA. The ends were cut back, 4 bases at V and 10 bases at J, with 23 bases in the middle. CDR3 in amino acids: CASSSLGLAGGSSPLHF. DNA of the CDR3: TGTGCCAGCAGCTCCCTTGGACTAGCGGGGGGTAGCTCACCCCTCCACTTT.